This entry lists 15 T cell receptor beta chains sequenced from one sample in a study of shared clonotypes between healthy human individuals. The table came from immunoSEQ multiplex PCR; TCRdb's copy has only in-frame clones and leaves some out. The sample includes about 1 million clones, around 75% of them seen just once. Material: memory CD4+ T cells sorted from blood. This sample's subset: CD45RA-negative fraction. These receptors came from a man aged 18 to 29 in good health.

This chain connects TRBV19 to TRBJ1-2; TRBD1 might be the D (5 bases). CDR1 is LNHDA and CDR2 is SQIVND in the germline V gene (reference sequence). The V end lost 6 bases, the J end lost 7 bases, and 15 bases lay between the germline ends. The CDR3 has 13 residues. CDR3 coding DNA: TGTGCCAGTAGAGGTCAGGGAACGGCTGGCTACACCTTC. This translates into CASRGQGTAGYTF.

The chain links TRBV19 to TRBJ2-1; D unresolved. The CDR3 loop spans 13 amino acids. Trimming removed 8 bases from V and 0 bases from J, with 8 bases in between. The V gene's germline CDR1 is LNHDA and CDR2 SQIVND (reference sequence). CDR3 sequence: CASSAVSYNEQFF. Here the CDR3 DNA reads TGTGCCAGTTCTGCAGTCTCCTACAATGAGCAGTTCTTC. Together with reference TRBV19 and TRBJ2-1, the CDR3 gives the full variable domain: DGGITQSPKYLFRKEGQNVTLSCEQNLNHDAMYWYRQDPGQGLRLIYYSQIVNDFQKGDIAEGYSVSREKKESFPLTVTSAQKNPTAFYLCASSAVSYNEQFFGPGTRLTVL.

The chain has TRBV2 and TRBJ1-3; the D is unclear. The CDR3 length is 14 residues. Trimming shortened V by 9 bases and J by 5 bases, and 17 bases separated the two germline ends. Germline CDR1 reads SNHLY; CDR2 reads FYNNEI. The CDR3 region has the DNA TGTGCCAGTGCTCTGACGGATAGACGAAACACCATATATTTT. As protein: CASALTDRRNTIYF.

This clone turned up a few times. Other DNA sequences in the same sample also yield this CDR3. The V call is TRBV5-1, the J call TRBJ2-1; no clear D. V was shortened by 4 bases and J by 6 bases, with 8 bases between the two germline ends. The V gene's germline CDR1 is SGHRS and CDR2 YFSETQ. The CDR3 runs 12 residues. The CDR3 region has the DNA TGCGCCAGCAGCCCGGACCGCAATGAGCAGTTCTTC. This codes for CASSPDRNEQFF.

This clone was seen a few times. Other DNA sequences of this sample code for an identical CDR3. This chain uses TRBV4-3 with TRBJ2-2; 7 bases line up with TRBD2. The CDR3 spans 14 residues. Germline loops: CDR1 LGHNA, CDR2 YSLEER. Trimming took 4 bases from V and 5 from J; bases not matched to a gene: 4. The CDR3 DNA reads TGCGCCAGCAGCCCACGGGGGGTAACCGGGGAGCTGTTTTTT. This encodes CASSPRGVTGELFF.

Worth noting for this clone: Relative to the germline gene, one junction end is altered; a read error may explain this. The J gene is TRBJ1-1, the V gene TRBV30; unclear D gene. Germline CDR1 GTSNPN, CDR2 SVGIG (reference sequence). The CDR3 is 11 residues long. The CDR3 loop reads CAWSAGIEVFF. The CDR3 bases are TGTGCCTGGAGTGCGGGGATTGAAGTTTTCTTT.

The CDR3 is CASSKRAKNIQYF. DNA for the CDR3: TGTGCCAGTAGTAAGCGGGCCAAAAACATTCAGTACTTC. The genes are TRBV19 and TRBJ2-4; the D gene is possibly TRBD2 (5 bases). Per germline, CDR1 LNHDA and CDR2 SQIVND (reference sequence). V was cut by 4 bases and J by 1 base, with 5 bases left in between. CDR3 length: 13 amino acids.

This clone was counted a few times. The chain carries TRBV25-1 and TRBJ2-4, with 8 bases fitting TRBD1. Germline assignment: CDR1 MGHDK and CDR2 SYGVNS. CDR3 length equals 13 residues. After removal of 4 bases from V and 8 bases from J, the junction contained 4 bases not matched to a gene. CDR3: CASSVQGVDIQYF. DNA of the CDR3: TGTGCCAGCAGTGTACAGGGGGTTGACATTCAGTACTTC.

This clone was picked up a small number of times. The chain combines TRBV6-5 with TRBJ1-6, with TRBD1 as a possible D gene (6 bases). The CDR3 is 16 residues long. Trimming left V 6 bases short and J 7 bases short, with 19 bases between. Germline CDR1 MNHEY, CDR2 SVGAGI. The CDR3 bases are TGTGCCAGCAGCTACACCGGTGGGGGGCTGAATTCACCCCTCCACTTT. This codes for CASSYTGGGLNSPLHF.

V and J are TRBV5-1 and TRBJ1-1, with TRBD1 matching 7 bases. This CDR3 contains 17 residues. The J segment lost 6 bases and the V segment lost 1 base, leaving 15 bases of the junction unmatched. From germline, CDR1 is SGHRS and CDR2 YFSETQ. CDR3 amino acids: CASSLLSVGQAKPEAFF. CDR3 DNA: TGCGCCAGCAGCTTGCTTAGTGTAGGACAGGCAAAACCTGAAGCTTTCTTT.

This clone appeared a few times. V is TRBV1 and J is TRBJ2-7; the table's D call TRBD2 went unverified against the DNA. TRBV1 represents a pseudogene. The CDR3 is 14 residues long. The CDR3 bases are TGCACCAGCAGCCAAGATCGGTACCCCTACGAGCAGTACTTC. Its translation is CTSSQDRYPYEQYF.

The chain carries TRBV5-6 and TRBJ1-4; no definite D call. Trimming pared 0 bases from V and 5 bases from J, leaving 8 bases between. The CDR3 is made up of 14 amino acids. Germline V gives CDR1 SGHDT, CDR2 YYEEEE. CDR3 in amino acids: CASSLGQKNEKLFF. The CDR3 DNA reads as TGTGCCAGCAGCTTGGGGCAGAAAAATGAAAAACTGTTTTTT.

The V call is TRBV19, the J call TRBJ2-3; D perhaps matches TRBD1 (6 bases). Trimming removed 8 bases from V and 4 bases from J, with 13 bases in between. From germline, CDR1 is LNHDA and CDR2 SQIVND (reference sequence). The CDR3 runs to 13 residues. Written as DNA, the CDR3 is TGTGCCAGTGCGGAACAGGGAGCAGATACGCAGTATTTT. Translating it yields CASAEQGADTQYF.

In this sample, this clone turned up a few times. It is unclear where the CDR3 begins or ends on the DNA, so no DNA is shown, and the CDR3 is as TCRdb lists it. V usage is TRBV19 and J usage is TRBJ1-5. CDR1 and CDR2 (germline): LNHDA, SQIVND (reference sequence). Ends included, the CDR3 has 12 residues. The CDR3 protein is CASTSGGPFQHF.

In nucleotides, the CDR3 is TGTGCCAGCTCACCACCGAACCAGAACACTGAAGCTTTCTTT. Its translation is CASSPPNQNTEAFF. The chain joins TRBV18 to TRBJ1-1; D uncertain. From germline, CDR1 is KGHSH and CDR2 LQKENI. V dropped 0 bases and J dropped 1 base, with 6 bases sitting between them. The CDR3 covers 14 residues.